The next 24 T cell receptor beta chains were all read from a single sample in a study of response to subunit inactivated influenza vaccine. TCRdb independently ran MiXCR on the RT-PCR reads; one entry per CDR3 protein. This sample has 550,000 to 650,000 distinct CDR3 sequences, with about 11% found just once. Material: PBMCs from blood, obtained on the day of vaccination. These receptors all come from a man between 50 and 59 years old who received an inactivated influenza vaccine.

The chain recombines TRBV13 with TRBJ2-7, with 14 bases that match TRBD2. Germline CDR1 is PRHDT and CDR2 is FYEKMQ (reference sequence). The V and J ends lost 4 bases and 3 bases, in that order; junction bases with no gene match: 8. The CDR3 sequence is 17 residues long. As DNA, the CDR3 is TGTGCCAGCAGCTCCCTAAGACTAGCGGGGGGGGTCTACGAGCAGTACTTC. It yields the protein CASSSLRLAGGVYEQYF.

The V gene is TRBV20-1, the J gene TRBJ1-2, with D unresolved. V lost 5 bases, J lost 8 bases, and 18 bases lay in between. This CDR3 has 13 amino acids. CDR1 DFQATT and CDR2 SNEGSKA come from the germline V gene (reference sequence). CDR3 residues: CSAGISVSGGYTF. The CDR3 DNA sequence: TGCAGTGCTGGGATCTCGGTTTCGGGAGGCTACACCTTC.

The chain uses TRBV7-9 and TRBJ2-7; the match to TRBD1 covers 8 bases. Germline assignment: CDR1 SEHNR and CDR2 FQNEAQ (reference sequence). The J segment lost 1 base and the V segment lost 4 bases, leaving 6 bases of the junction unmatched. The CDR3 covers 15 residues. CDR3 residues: CASSSGQGTSYEQYF. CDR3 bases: TGTGCCAGCAGCTCCGGACAGGGAACGTCCTACGAGCAGTACTTC.

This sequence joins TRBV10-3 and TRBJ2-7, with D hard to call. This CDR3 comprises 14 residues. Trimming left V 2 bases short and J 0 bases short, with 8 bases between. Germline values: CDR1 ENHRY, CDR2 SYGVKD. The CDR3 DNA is TGTGCCATCAGTGAGGGAGCTATCTCCTACGAGCAGTACTTC. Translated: CAISEGAISYEQYF.

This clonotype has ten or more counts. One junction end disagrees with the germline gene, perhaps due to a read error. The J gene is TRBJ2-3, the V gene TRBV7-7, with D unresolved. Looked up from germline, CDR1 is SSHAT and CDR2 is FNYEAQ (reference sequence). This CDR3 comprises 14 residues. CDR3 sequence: CASSLGGDDDTQYF. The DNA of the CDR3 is TGTGCTAGCAGCTTAGGTGGGGATGACGATACGCAGTATTTT.

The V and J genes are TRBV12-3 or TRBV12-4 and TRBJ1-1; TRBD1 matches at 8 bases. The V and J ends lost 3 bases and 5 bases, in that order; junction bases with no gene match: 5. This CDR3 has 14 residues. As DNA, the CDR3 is TGTGCCAGCAGTTTCAGGGGGCTGGGAACTGAAGCTTTCTTT. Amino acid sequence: CASSFRGLGTEAFF.

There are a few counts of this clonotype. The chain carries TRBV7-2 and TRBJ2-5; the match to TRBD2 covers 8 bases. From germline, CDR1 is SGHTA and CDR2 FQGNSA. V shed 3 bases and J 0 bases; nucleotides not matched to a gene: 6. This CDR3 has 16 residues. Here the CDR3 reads CASSFGGGGYQETQYF. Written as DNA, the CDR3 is TGTGCCAGCAGCTTCGGGGGGGGTGGGTACCAAGAGACCCAGTACTTC. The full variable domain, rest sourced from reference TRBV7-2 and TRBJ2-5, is GAGVSQSPSNKVTEKGKDVELRCDPISGHTALYWYRQSLGQGLEFLIYFQGNSAPDKSGLPSDRFSAERTGGSVSTLTIQRTQQEDSAVYLCASSFGGGGYQETQYFGPGTRLLVL.

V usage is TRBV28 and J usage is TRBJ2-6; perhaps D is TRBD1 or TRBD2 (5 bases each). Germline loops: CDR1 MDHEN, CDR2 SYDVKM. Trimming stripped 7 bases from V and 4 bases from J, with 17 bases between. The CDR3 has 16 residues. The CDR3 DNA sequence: TGTGCCAGCACCAACGAGTGGGGGTTAGGGGCCAACGTCCTGACTTTC. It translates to CASTNEWGLGANVLTF.

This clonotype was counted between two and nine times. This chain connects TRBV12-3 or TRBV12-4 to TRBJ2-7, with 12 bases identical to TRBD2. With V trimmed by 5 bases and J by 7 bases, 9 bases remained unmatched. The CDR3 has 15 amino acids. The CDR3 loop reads CASSPLAGGPLEQYF. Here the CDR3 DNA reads TGTGCCAGCAGTCCCCTAGCGGGAGGGCCACTAGAGCAGTACTTC.

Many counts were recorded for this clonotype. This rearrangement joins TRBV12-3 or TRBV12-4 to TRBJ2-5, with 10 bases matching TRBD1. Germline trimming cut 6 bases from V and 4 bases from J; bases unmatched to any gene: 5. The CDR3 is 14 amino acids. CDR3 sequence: CASRGQGFPETQYF. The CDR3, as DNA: TGTGCCAGCAGGGGACAGGGGTTTCCAGAGACCCAGTACTTC.

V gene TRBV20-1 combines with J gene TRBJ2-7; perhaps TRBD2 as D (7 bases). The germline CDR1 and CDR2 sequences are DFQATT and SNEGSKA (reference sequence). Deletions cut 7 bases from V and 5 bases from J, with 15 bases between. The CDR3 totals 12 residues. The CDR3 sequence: CSGSGGPHEQYF. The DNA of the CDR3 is TGCAGTGGGTCGGGGGGCCCTCACGAGCAGTACTTC.

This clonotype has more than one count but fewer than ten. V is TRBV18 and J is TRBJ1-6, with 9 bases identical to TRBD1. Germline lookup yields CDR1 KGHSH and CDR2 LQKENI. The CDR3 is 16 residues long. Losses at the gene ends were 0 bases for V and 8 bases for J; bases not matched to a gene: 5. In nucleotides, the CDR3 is TGTGCCAGCTCACCACCATCCGGACAGGGGTATTCACCCCTCCACTTT. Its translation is CASSPPSGQGYSPLHF.

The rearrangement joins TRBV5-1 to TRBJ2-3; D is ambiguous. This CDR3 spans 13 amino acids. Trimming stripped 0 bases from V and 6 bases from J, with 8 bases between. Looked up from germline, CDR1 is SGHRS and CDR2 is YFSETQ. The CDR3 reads CASSLVEEDTQYF. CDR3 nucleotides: TGCGCCAGCAGCTTGGTTGAGGAGGATACGCAGTATTTT. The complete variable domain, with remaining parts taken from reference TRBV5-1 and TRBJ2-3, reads KAGVTQTPRYLIKTRGQQVTLSCSPISGHRSVSWYQQTPGQGLQFLFEYFSETQRNKGNFPGRFSGRQFSNSRSEMNVSTLELGDSALYLCASSLVEEDTQYFGPGTRLTVL.

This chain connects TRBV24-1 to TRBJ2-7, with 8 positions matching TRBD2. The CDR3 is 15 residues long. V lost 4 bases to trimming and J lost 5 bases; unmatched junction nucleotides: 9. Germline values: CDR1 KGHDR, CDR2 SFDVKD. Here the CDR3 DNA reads TGTGCCACCAGTGAACCGGGACTAGGGTCCGACGAGCAGTACTTC. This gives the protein CATSEPGLGSDEQYF.

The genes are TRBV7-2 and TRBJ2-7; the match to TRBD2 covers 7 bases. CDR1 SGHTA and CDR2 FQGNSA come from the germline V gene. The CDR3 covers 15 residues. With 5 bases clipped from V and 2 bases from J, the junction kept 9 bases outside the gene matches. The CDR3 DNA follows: TGTGCCAGCAGCCTCGGACTAGTAGGTCCCTACGAGCAGTACTTC. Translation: CASSLGLVGPYEQYF.

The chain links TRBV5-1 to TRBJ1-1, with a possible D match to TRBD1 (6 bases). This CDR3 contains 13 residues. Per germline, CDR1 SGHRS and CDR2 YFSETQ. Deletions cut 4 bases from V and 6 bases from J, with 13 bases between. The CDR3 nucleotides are TGCGCCAGCAGCCCGATGGACAGCGCTGAAGCTTTCTTT. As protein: CASSPMDSAEAFF.

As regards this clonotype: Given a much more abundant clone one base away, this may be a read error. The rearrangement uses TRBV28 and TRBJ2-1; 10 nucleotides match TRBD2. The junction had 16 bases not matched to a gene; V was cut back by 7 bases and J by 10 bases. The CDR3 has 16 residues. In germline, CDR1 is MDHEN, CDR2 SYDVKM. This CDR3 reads CASTLRSGRASSEQFF. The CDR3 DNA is TGTGCCAGCACCCTACGCAGCGGGAGGGCGTCTAGCGAGCAGTTCTTC.

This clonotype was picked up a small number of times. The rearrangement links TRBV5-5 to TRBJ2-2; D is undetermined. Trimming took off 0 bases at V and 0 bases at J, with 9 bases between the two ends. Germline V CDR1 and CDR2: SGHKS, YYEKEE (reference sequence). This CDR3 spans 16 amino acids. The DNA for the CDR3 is TGTGCCAGCAGCTTGGTACCTATCGCGAACACCGGGGAGCTGTTTTTT. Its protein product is CASSLVPIANTGELFF.

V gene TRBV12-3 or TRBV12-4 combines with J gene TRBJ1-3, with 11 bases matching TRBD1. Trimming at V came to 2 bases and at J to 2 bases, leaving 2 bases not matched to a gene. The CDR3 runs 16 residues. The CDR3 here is CASSLLDRGPGNTIYF. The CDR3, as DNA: TGTGCCAGCAGTTTATTGGACAGGGGGCCTGGAAACACCATATATTTT.

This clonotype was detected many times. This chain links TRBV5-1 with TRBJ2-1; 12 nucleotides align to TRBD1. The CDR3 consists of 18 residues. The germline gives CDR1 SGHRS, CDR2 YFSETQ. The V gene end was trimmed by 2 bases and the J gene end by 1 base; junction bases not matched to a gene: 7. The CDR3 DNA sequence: TGCGCCAGCAGCTTTGGGACAGGGGGCGCGGGGTCCTACAATGAGCAGTTCTTC. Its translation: CASSFGTGGAGSYNEQFF.

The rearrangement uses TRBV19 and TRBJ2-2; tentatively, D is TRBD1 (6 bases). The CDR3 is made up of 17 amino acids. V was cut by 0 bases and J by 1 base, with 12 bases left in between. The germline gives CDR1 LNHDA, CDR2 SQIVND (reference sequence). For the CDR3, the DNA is TGTGCCAGTAGTATAGATGCTCAGGGGCTGAACACCGGGGAGCTGTTTTTT. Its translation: CASSIDAQGLNTGELFF.

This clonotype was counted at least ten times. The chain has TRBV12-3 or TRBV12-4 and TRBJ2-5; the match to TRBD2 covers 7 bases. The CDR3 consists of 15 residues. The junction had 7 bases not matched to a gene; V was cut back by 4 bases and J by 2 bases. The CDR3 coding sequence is TGTGCCAGCAGTTACCCACCTAGCGGACAAGAGACCCAGTACTTC. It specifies CASSYPPSGQETQYF.

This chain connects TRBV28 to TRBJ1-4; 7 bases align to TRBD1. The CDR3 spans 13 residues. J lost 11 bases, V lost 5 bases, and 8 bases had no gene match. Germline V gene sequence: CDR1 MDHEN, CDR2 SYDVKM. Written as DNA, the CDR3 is TGTGCCAGCAGTGACAGGGCTGCTCGGAAACTGTTTTTT. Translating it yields CASSDRAARKLFF.

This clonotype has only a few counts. The CDR3 DNA reads as TGCGCCAGCAGCTTCTGGGACAGGGGGGCCGGGGAGCTGTTTTTT. This codes for CASSFWDRGAGELFF. V and J are TRBV5-1 and TRBJ2-2; 11 bases are a match to TRBD1. Trimming at V came to 2 bases and at J to 6 bases, leaving 3 bases not matched to a gene. The CDR3 extends over 15 amino acids. The germline CDR1 and CDR2 sequences are SGHRS and YFSETQ.